This TCR beta chain emerged from a study of shared clonotypes between healthy human individuals. This clone was counted between two and nine times. The antigen is undetermined. Naive CD8 cells lacked CD45RO and underwent positive selection for CCR7, leaving out terminally differentiated effector memory CD45RA+ cells. V was cut by 7 bases and J by 0 bases, with 5 bases left in between. The CDR3 runs 12 residues. Germline CDR1 and CDR2: SGHNT and YYREEE (reference sequence). Study processing details: With immunoSEQ giving junction-only sequences and no quality scores, filtering differed. The method was immunoSEQ multiplex PCR; TCRdb's version includes in-frame clones alone and lacks a portion of them. That table gives V, J and clone size, and the DNA gave D and trimming. The profile shows about 750,000 clones, about 92% of them singletons. General study points: Clonotype sharing across a few donors was observed for roughly 5% of naive CD4 clonotypes. Only blood was sampled, and tissue TCR repertoires likely differ from blood ones.

The sequence was collected from a man younger than 40 in good health. The V and J genes are TRBV5-4 and TRBJ2-1; D may be TRBD1 (5 bases). Sequencing was done on a sample of naive CD8+ T cells sorted from blood. Here the CDR3 reads CASGASYNEQFF. CDR3 bases: TGTGCCAGCGGGGCCTCCTACAATGAGCAGTTCTTC. Full variable domain (rest looked up from reference TRBV5-4 and TRBJ2-1): ETGVTQSPTHLIKTRGQQVTLRCSSQSGHNTVSWYQQALGQGPQFIFQYYREEENGRGNFPPRFSGLQFPNYSSELNVNALELDDSALYLCASGASYNEQFFGPGTRLTVL.